This T cell receptor (beta chain) was profiled in a study of technical replicates of blood from a handful of donors. Libraries were prepared by immunoSEQ multiplex PCR; TCRdb keeps only in-frame clonotypes and omits some of them. Of tens of thousands of clones in the sample, 95% to 98% were seen once. The CDR3 runs to 11 residues. Germline assignment: CDR1 SGHNT and CDR2 YYREEE (reference sequence). V lost 4 bases and J 10 bases, leaving 9 bases between the germline ends. The V gene is TRBV5-4, the J gene TRBJ2-1, with D possibly matching TRBD2 (5 bases). The material sequenced was T cells isolated from PBMCs. The TCR comes from a human donor in good health. CDR3 sequence (DNA): TGTGCCAGCAGCGCGGGCAGGGAGCAGTTCTTC. It translates to CASSAGREQFF.